Listed here is a single T cell receptor beta chain. The antigen is unknown. CDR1 is SQVTM, CDR2 ANQGSEA, per germline. The CDR3 loop spans 12 amino acids. This entry belongs to a study of CD8 T cells in cerebrospinal fluid in Alzheimer's disease. Study findings and constraints: Compared with controls, mild cognitive impairment or Alzheimer's disease patients showed higher maximum CSF clone percentages.

TCRdb reprocessed the 10x single-cell sequencing reads, with one entry per CDR3 protein and no DNA. Its listing shows over a thousand distinct CDR3 sequences. The sequence was collected from a human donor with Parkinson's disease. This rearrangement joins TRBV29-1 to TRBJ1-3. The specimen was cerebrospinal fluid. The CDR3 spells CSVVIQGNTIYF.